What follows is one TCR beta chain and its context. The antigen it binds to is not known. Qualities for individual bases were not recorded, and no much larger clone is one base off. This entry belongs to a study of CD8 T cells in ankylosing spondylitis (dated by TCRdb to the late 2010s). For the study in its entirety: The study profiled T cell receptor beta repertoires in healthy donors and ankylosing spondylitis patients to find disease-linked TCR variants. The full study cohort comprised around 25 ankylosing spondylitis patients and 110 or so healthy donors. Samples of peripheral blood were taken, and for ankylosing spondylitis patients, synovial fluid was collected as well. Study-wide conclusions, independent of this receptor: In peripheral blood, the disease-linked clones were found at relatively low frequencies and had a CD8+ phenotype. Some motif variants had previously been reported in the synovial fluid and blood of reactive arthritis patients, which suggests shared mechanisms of disease initiation. The disease-linked clones were reported to be significantly enriched in matched synovial fluid samples from ankylosing spondylitis patients. A TCR beta motif made up of several highly homologous amino acid variants appeared to be characteristic of blood from ankylosing spondylitis patients.

Including the terminal cysteine and phenylalanine, the CDR3 comprises 13 residues. Of all the DNA, just the CDR3 is kept, 39 bases in frame from base 1. V was cut back by 6 bases and J by 5 bases, leaving a gap of 14 bases between them. Based on the germline V gene, the CDR1 and CDR2 sequences are KGHSH and LQKENI. This sample was sequenced with an Illumina HiSeq 2500. Quantitative 5'-RACE with molecular barcodes was used to prepare TCR beta libraries. Per the authors' processing: To identify disease-linked TCR variants, a new computational method was used, one built on a probabilistic model of VDJ rearrangement. TCRdb reprocessing: public reads trimmed at Q25 with fastp, clones called with MiXCR, in-frame beta chains kept. Each record represents a unique CDR3 protein, reported with the most common genes and DNA among its rows. TCRdb, not the original authors, processed these V and J calls. Recorded for this sample are about 800,000 distinct CDR3 sequences; approximately 10% of them occurred a single time. The ten largest clones take up 0.45% to 0.6% of the sample.

Sequenced input: blood, either unsorted or a sorted T cell fraction (not recorded which). This TCR came from a male donor with ankylosing spondylitis. The V gene is TRBV18 and the J gene is TRBJ2-7; TRBD1 is a possible D gene, resting on 6 matching bases. The DNA is as follows: TGTGCCAGCTCTCGTTTGGGGGCCGACGAGCAGTACTTC. Translated, this is CASSRLGADEQYF.